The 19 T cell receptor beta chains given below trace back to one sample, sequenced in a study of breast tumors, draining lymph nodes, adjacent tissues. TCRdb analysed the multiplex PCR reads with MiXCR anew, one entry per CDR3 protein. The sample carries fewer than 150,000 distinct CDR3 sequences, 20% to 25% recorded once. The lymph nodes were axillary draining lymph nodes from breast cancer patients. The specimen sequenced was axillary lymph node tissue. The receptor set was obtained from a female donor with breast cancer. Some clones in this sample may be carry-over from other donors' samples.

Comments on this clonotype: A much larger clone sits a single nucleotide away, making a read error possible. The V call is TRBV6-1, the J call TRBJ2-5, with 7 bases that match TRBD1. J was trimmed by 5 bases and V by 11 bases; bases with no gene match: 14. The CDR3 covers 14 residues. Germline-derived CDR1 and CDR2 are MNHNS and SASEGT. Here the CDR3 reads CAGGEMTGLETQYF. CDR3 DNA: TGTGCCGGCGGAGAAATGACAGGGTTGGAGACCCAGTACTTC.

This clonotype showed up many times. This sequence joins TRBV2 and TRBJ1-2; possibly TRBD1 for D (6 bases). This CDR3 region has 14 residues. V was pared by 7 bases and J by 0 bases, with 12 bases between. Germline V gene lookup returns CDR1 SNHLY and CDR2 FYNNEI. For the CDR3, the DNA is TGTGCCAGCAAGGACAGCCCGGCTAACTATGGCTACACCTTC. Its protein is CASKDSPANYGYTF.

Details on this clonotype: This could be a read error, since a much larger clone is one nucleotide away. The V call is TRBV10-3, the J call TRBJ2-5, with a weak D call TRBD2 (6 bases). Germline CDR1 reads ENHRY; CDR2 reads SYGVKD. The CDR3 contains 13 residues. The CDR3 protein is CAISTGLQEPQYF. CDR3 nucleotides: TGTGCCATCAGCACGGGACTCCAAGAGCCCCAGTACTTC.

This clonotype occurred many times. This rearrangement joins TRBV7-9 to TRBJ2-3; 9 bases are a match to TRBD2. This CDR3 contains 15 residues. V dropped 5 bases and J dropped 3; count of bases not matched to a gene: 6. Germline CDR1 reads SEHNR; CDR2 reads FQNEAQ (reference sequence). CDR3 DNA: TGTGCCAGCAGCCCAATAGCGGGAGAGACAGATACGCAGTATTTT. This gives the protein CASSPIAGETDTQYF.

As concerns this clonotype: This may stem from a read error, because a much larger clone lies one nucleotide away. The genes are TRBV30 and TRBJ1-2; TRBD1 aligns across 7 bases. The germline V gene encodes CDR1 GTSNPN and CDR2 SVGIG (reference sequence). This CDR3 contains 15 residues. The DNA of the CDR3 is TGTGCCTGGAGGCCGACAGGGATTAATAACTATGGCTGCACCTTC. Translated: CAWRPTGINNYGCTF.

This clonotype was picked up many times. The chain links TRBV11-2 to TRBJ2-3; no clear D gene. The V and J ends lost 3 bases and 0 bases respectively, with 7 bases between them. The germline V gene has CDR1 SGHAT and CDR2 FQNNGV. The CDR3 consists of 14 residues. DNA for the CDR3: TGTGCCAGCAGCTTTGACGGGAGCACAGATACGCAGTATTTT. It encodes CASSFDGSTDTQYF.

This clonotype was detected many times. CDR3 in DNA: TGCGCCAGCAGCCCCGGGGGCCCGGCCGCTAATACGCAGTATTTT. Translated: CASSPGGPAANTQYF. The rearrangement joins TRBV5-1 to TRBJ2-3, with D possibly being TRBD1 or TRBD2 (6 bases each). CDR1 and CDR2 (germline): SGHRS, YFSETQ. This CDR3 has 15 amino acids. V lost 4 bases and J lost 7, with 19 bases in between.

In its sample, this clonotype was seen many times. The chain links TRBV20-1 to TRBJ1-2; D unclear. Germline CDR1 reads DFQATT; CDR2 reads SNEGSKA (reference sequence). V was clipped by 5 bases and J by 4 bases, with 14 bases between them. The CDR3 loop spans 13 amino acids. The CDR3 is CSAYKRETYGYTF. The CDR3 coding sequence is TGCAGTGCTTACAAGAGGGAGACCTATGGCTACACCTTC.

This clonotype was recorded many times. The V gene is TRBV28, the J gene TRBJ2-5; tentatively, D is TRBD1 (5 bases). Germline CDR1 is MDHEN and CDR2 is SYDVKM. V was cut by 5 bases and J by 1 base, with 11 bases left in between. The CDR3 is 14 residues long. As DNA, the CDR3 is TGTGCCAGCAGTCAGATGGGGCCCCAAGAGACCCAGTACTTC. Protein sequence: CASSQMGPQETQYF.

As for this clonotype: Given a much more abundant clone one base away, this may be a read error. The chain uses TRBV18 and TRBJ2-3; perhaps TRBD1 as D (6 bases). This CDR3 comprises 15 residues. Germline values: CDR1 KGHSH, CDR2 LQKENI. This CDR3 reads CASSPPGQRTDTQSF. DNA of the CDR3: TGTGCCAGCTCACCACCGGGACAACGCACAGATACGCAGTCTTTT.

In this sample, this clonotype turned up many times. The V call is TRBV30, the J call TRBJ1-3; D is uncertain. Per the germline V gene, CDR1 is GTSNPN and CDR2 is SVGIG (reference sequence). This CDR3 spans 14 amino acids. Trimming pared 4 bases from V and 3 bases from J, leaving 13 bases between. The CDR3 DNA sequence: TGTGCCTGGACTCTCCGGGGTAGTGGAAACACCATATATTTT. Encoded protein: CAWTLRGSGNTIYF. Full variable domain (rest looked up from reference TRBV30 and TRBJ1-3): SQTIHQWPATLVQPVGSPLSLECTVEGTSNPNLYWYRQAAGRGLQLLFYSVGIGQISSEVPQNLSASRPQDRQFILSSKKLLLSDSGFYLCAWTLRGSGNTIYFGEGSWLTVV.

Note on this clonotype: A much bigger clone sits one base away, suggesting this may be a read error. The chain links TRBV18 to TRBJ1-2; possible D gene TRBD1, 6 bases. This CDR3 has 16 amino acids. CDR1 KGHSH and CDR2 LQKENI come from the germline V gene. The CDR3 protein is CASSPSGRGRGYGSTF. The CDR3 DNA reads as TGTGCCAGCTCACCATCTGGCAGGGGCCGAGGCTATGGCTCCACCTTC.

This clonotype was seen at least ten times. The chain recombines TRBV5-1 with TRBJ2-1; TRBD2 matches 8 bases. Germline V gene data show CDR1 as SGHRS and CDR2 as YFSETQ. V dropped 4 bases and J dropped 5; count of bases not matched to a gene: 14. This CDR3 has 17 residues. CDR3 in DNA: TGCGCCAGCAGCCCTAGTCTAGCGGGCACTTTCGACAATGAGCAGTTCTTC. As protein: CASSPSLAGTFDNEQFF.

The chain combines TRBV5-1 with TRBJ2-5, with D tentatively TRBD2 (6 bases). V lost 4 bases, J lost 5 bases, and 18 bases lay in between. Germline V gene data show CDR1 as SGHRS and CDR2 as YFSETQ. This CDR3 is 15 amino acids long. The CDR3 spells CASSPLAEPGETQYF. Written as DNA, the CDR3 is TGCGCCAGCAGCCCTTTAGCGGAACCGGGGGAGACCCAGTACTTC.

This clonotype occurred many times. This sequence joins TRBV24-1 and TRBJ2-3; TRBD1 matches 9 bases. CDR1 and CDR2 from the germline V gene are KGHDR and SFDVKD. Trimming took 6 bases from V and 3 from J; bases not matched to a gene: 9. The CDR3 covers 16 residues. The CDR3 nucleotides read TGTGCCACCAGTCTTAAAGGGACAGGGTGGACAGATACGCAGTATTTT. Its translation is CATSLKGTGWTDTQYF.

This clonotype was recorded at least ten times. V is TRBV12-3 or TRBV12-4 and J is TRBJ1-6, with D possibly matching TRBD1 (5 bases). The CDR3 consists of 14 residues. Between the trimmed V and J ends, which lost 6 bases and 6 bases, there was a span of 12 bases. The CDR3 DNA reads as TGTGCCAGCAGCGGGACCGCCACTAATTCACCCCTCCACTTT. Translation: CASSGTATNSPLHF.

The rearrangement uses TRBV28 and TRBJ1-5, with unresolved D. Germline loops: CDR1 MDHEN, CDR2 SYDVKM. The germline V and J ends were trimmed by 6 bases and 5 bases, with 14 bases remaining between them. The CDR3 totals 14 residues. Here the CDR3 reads CASSIGSKDQPQHF. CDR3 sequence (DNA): TGTGCCAGCAGCATAGGGAGTAAAGATCAGCCCCAGCATTTT.

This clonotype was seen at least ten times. The CDR3 sequence is CASSSEAVGSHEQYF. CDR3 bases: TGTGCCAGCAGCTCTGAGGCGGTGGGGTCCCACGAGCAGTACTTC. The genes are TRBV2 and TRBJ2-7; D unclear. Trimming left V 6 bases short and J 5 bases short, with 20 bases between. The CDR3 covers 15 residues. Germline CDR1 reads SNHLY; CDR2 reads FYNNEI.

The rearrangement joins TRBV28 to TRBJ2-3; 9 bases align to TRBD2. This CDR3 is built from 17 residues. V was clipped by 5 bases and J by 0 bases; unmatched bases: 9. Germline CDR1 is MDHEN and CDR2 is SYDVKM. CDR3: CASSATLAGFSTDTQYF. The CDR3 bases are TGTGCCAGCAGTGCTACTCTAGCGGGATTTAGCACAGATACGCAGTATTTT.